The rows below give T cell receptor beta chains drawn from one sample of a study of blood T cell repertoires in COVID-19. Profiling relied on immunoSEQ multiplex PCR, and the TCRdb table lists in-frame clones only, not all of them. This table holds about 220,000 clones, 82% found once. The sample taken for sequencing was peripheral blood. The receptor set was obtained from an elderly woman with acute or convalescent COVID-19. The CDR3 runs from the conserved cysteine through the conserved F or W. The D gene is left open where the match is weak. Size tells how often a clone was seen (once, few, many) or the class of an expanded clone, and some rows leave it out.

V gene	clone size	J gene	D gene	CDR3 protein	CDR3 DNA
TRBV27	.	TRBJ1-2	TRBD1	CASSLEGAYGYTF	TGTGCCAGCAGTTTGGAGGGGGCATACGGCTACACCTTC
TRBV28	.	TRBJ1-5	.	CAAQGPQHF	TGTGCCGCCCAGGGGCCCCAGCATTTT
TRBV19	.	TRBJ2-2	.	CASSIQENTGELFF	TGTGCCAGTAGTATACAGGAGAACACCGGGGAGCTGTTTTTT
TRBV7-2	.	TRBJ1-4	.	CASSLGGRPNEKLFF	TGTGCCAGCAGCTTAGGTGGGCGACCGAATGAAAAACTGTTTTTT
TRBV2	few	TRBJ1-2	.	CASSEPRDYGYTF	TGTGCCAGCAGTGAGCCCAGGGACTATGGCTACACCTTC
TRBV27	.	TRBJ2-5	TRBD2	CASIITGGETQYF	TGTGCCAGCATAATTACGGGGGGGGAGACCCAGTACTTC
TRBV27	.	TRBJ1-1	TRBD1	CASSRTTGVRAFF	TGTGCCAGCAGTAGAACGACAGGGGTCAGGGCTTTCTTT
TRBV25-1	few	TRBJ1-3	.	CASSDAGSGGNTIYF	TGTGCCAGCAGTGATGCGGGATCGGGTGGAAACACCATATATTTT
TRBV6-2/TRBV6-3	.	TRBJ1-1	.	CASSHDTNTEAFF	TGTGCCAGCAGTCATGACACGAACACTGAAGCTTTCTTT
TRBV3-1/TRBV3-2	.	TRBJ2-5	TRBD2	CASSLALASGFQETQYF	TGTGCCAGCAGCCTTGCTCTGGCTAGCGGGTTCCAAGAGACCCAGTACTTC
TRBV2	once	TRBJ1-1	.	CASSRTVLNTEAFF	TGTGCCAGCAGTAGGACTGTCTTGAACACTGAAGCTTTCTTT
TRBV7-2	.	TRBJ1-2	TRBD1	CASSLTGGYGYTF	TGTGCCAGCAGCTTAACAGGGGGCTATGGCTACACCTTC
TRBV3-1/TRBV3-2	.	TRBJ2-4	TRBD2	CASSPLASGGKNIQYF	TGTGCCAGCAGCCCCCTAGCTAGCGGGGGGAAAAACATTCAGTACTTC
TRBV13	.	TRBJ1-2	TRBD1	CASSLTVPGGSGGYTF	TGTGCCAGCAGCTTAACAGTCCCAGGGGGTTCTGGGGGCTACACCTTC
TRBV10-3	.	TRBJ1-5	TRBD1	CAISEGAPGNQPQHF	TGTGCCATCAGCGAGGGGGCGCCGGGCAATCAGCCCCAGCATTTT
TRBV29-1	.	TRBJ1-1	.	CSVGTGNTEAFF	TGCAGCGTTGGGACTGGGAACACTGAAGCTTTCTTT
TRBV5-6	.	TRBJ1-3	.	CASRDSKAGNTIYF	TGTGCCAGCAGGGACAGCAAAGCTGGAAACACCATATATTTT
TRBV5-1	.	TRBJ1-2	.	CASSIRTDYGYTF	TGCGCCAGCAGCATTAGGACAGACTATGGCTACACCTTC
TRBV5-1	.	TRBJ2-1	TRBD2	CASSLLAEYNEQFF	TGCGCCAGCAGCTTACTAGCGGAGTACAATGAGCAGTTCTTC
TRBV7-3	once	TRBJ1-1	.	CASSSQLGRGNTEAFF	TGTGCCAGCAGCTCCCAACTCGGAAGAGGGAACACTGAAGCTTTCTTT
TRBV2	.	TRBJ2-1	TRBD2	CATVESSGGPKQFF	TGTGCCACCGTAGAGTCTAGCGGGGGGCCCAAGCAGTTCTTC
TRBV3-1/TRBV3-2	.	TRBJ1-1	.	CASSHGREKLFF	TGTGCCAGCAGCCACGGCCGGGAGAAATTGTTCTTT
TRBV10-3	.	TRBJ2-1	.	CAISESVENNEQFF	TGTGCCATCAGTGAGTCCGTAGAAAACAATGAGCAGTTCTTC
TRBV6-6	.	TRBJ1-1	.	CASSYGTLNTEAFF	TGTGCCAGCAGTTACGGGACATTGAACACTGAAGCTTTCTTT
TRBV28	.	TRBJ1-2	.	CASRGDLLVSGYTF	TGTGCCAGCAGGGGAGATTTATTAGTCAGCGGCTACACCTTC
TRBV4-2	.	TRBJ2-4	.	CASSQELAKNIQYF	TGTGCCAGCAGCCAAGAACTAGCCAAAAACATTCAGTACTTC
TRBV15	.	TRBJ1-2	.	CATSRDLYGYTF	TGTGCCACCAGCAGAGATCTCTATGGCTACACCTTC
TRBV13	.	TRBJ1-1	TRBD1	CASSLPSYRGLRTEAFF	TGTGCCAGCAGCTTACCCAGTTACAGGGGGCTCAGGACTGAAGCTTTCTTT
TRBV4-1	.	TRBJ2-1	TRBD1	CASSQETGTVYNEQFF	TGCGCCAGCAGCCAGGAAACCGGGACAGTTTACAATGAGCAGTTCTTC
TRBV5-5	.	TRBJ2-5	TRBD2	CASSLAAGGLSQYF	TGTGCCAGCAGCTTAGCAGCGGGGGGGCTGTCCCAGTACTTC
TRBV24-1	once	TRBJ2-1	.	CATSDRGGRTGGINEQFF	TGTGCCACCAGTGATAGGGGGGGGCGTACTGGGGGCATCAATGAGCAGTTCTTC
TRBV3-1/TRBV3-2	.	TRBJ1-6	.	CASSQDQAGNSPLHF	TGTGCCAGCAGCCAAGATCAGGCGGGGAATTCACCCCTCCACTTT
TRBV7-8	once	TRBJ1-6	.	CASSFQGLWSPLHF	TGTGCCAGCAGCTTCCAGGGGTTATGGTCACCCCTCCACTTT
TRBV7-9	.	TRBJ1-4	.	CASSLGSLGRNEKLFF	TGTGCCAGCAGTTTAGGTTCTTTGGGCCGTAATGAAAAACTGTTTTTT
TRBV19	.	TRBJ1-5	.	CASISGGGSGNQPQHF	TGTGCCAGTATCTCGGGGGGCGGATCGGGCAATCAGCCCCAGCATTTT
TRBV11-2	.	TRBJ1-2	TRBD1	CASSRGTGTGDGYGYTF	TGTGCCAGCAGCCGCGGGACCGGGACAGGGGACGGCTATGGCTACACCTTC
TRBV7-2	.	TRBJ1-6	TRBD1	CASSGQELSPLHF	TGTGCCAGCAGCGGACAGGAGCTATCTCCCCTCCACTTT
TRBV20-1	.	TRBJ1-5	.	CSASRIISQPQHF	TGCAGTGCTAGTAGAATCATCAGTCAGCCCCAGCATTTT
TRBV12-3/TRBV12-4	.	TRBJ1-1	.	CASSLGARAFF	TGTGCCAGCAGTTTGGGGGCTAGGGCTTTCTTT
TRBV19	.	TRBJ2-1	.	CASSISMWREVGEQFF	TGTGCCAGTAGTATCTCAATGTGGAGGGAAGTAGGAGAGCAGTTCTTC
TRBV7-3	.	TRBJ2-5	.	CASSSNGRGQETQYF	TGTGCCAGCAGCTCCAACGGGCGGGGACAAGAGACCCAGTACTTC
TRBV2	.	TRBJ2-7	.	CASRIGIQGPTYEQYF	TGTGCCAGCAGAATTGGCATACAGGGACCTACCTACGAGCAGTACTTC
TRBV10-3	.	TRBJ1-1	.	CAISESQGRNTEAFF	TGTGCCATCAGTGAGTCTCAGGGGCGGAACACTGAAGCTTTCTTT
TRBV7-2	.	TRBJ2-2	.	CASSPRQETGELFF	TGTGCCAGCAGCCCTCGACAGGAGACCGGGGAGCTGTTTTTT
TRBV18	.	TRBJ2-1	TRBD2	CASSPAGGVGEQFF	TGTGCCAGCTCACCAGCGGGGGGCGTCGGTGAGCAGTTCTTC